This T cell receptor (beta chain) was captured by sequencing in a study of tumor and adjacent non-tumor tissue in lung cancer. Study summary: The cohort had approximately 12 adenocarcinoma, a couple of squamous cell and 1 small cell patients. Study-level findings and limits: Normal lung showed higher cumulative top 100 clone frequency than tumor.

Three rounds of nested PCR, following a modified ARM-PCR protocol, produced the TCRbeta library. TCRdb re-called the multiplex PCR reads with MiXCR, one entry per CDR3 protein. The data show approximately 75,000 distinct CDR3 sequences, with more than 60% seen just once and approximately 12% held by the top ten. V lost 6 bases and J lost 2, with 9 bases in between. The length of the CDR3 is 13 residues. Germline V gene data show CDR1 as WNHNN and CDR2 as SYGVQD (reference sequence). The template was RNA from unsorted bulk tissue. About this clonotype itself: The antigen is undetermined.

Sequenced sample: lung tumor tissue. The clonotype originates from a woman between 45 and 65 years old with non-small cell lung cancer. V usage is TRBV10-1 and J usage is TRBJ2-3; D gene ambiguous. The CDR3: CASSDSLTDTQYF. CDR3 nucleotides: TGCGCCAGCAGCGATTCCCTCACAGATACGCAGTATTTT.